The 18 T cell receptor beta chains given below trace back to one sample, sequenced in a study of CD8 T cells in Susac syndrome (dated 2019 in TCRdb). Libraries came from the immunoSEQ multiplex PCR assay. RNA was extracted using the RNeasy kit, and roughly 0.5 to 1 microgram was reverse transcribed with random hexamers. TCRdb trimmed public reads at Q25 via fastp, called clones via MiXCR and kept in-frame beta chains. Records with the same CDR3 protein are collapsed into one entry carrying the most frequent genes and DNA. For this sample there are some 57,000 distinct CDR3 sequences; approximately 90% appear just once. 0.2% of the sample is in the top ten clones. The sequencing sample was made of CD8+ T cells from PBMCs. The receptor source for this set is a human donor in good health.

This clonotype was seen a handful of times. The chain is built from TRBV27 and TRBJ2-7, with TRBD1 identical over 11 bases. The J segment lost 1 base and the V segment lost 4 bases, leaving 3 bases of the junction unmatched. CDR1 is MNHEY, CDR2 SMNVEV, per germline (reference sequence). The CDR3 spans 15 residues. The CDR3 bases are TGTGCCAGCAGTTGGGGGACAGGGGGGTCCTACGAGCAGTACTTC. Translation gives CASSWGTGGSYEQYF.

This chain links TRBV6-5 with TRBJ1-1; D not certain. Between the trimmed V and J ends, which lost 2 bases and 4 bases, there was a span of 11 bases. The germline gives CDR1 MNHEY, CDR2 SVGAGI. This CDR3 is built from 14 residues. Here the CDR3 reads CASSYGTISTEAFF. The DNA of the CDR3 is TGTGCCAGCAGTTACGGAACGATTAGCACTGAAGCTTTCTTT.

The chain employs TRBV4-1 and TRBJ1-2, with D unclear. The CDR3 has 12 residues. The V end lost 4 bases, the J end lost 8 bases, and 11 bases lay between the germline ends. CDR1 is MGHRA and CDR2 is YSYEKL in the germline V gene. This CDR3 is CASSPGTPGYTF. CDR3 coding DNA: TGCGCCAGCAGCCCGGGTACCCCAGGCTACACCTTC.

The rearrangement uses TRBV12-5 and TRBJ1-1; D unclear. Trimming took 3 bases from V and 6 from J, leaving 8 bases between them. CDR1 is LGHNT and CDR2 is FRNRAP in the germline V gene. The CDR3 is 12 amino acids. CDR3 sequence (DNA): TGTGCTAGTGGTTTTGGAGGCTCTGAAGCTTTCTTT. Translated: CASGFGGSEAFF.

The chain employs TRBV28 and TRBJ2-2; D is unresolved. The CDR3 covers 15 residues. The V end lost 3 bases, the J end lost 3 bases, and 11 bases lay between the germline ends. Germline CDR1 is MDHEN and CDR2 is SYDVKM. The CDR3 is CASSLTQPDTGELFF. The CDR3 DNA reads as TGTGCCAGCAGTTTGACACAGCCTGACACCGGGGAGCTGTTTTTT.

The chain employs TRBV6-5 and TRBJ1-5; D remains unclear. Germline assignment: CDR1 MNHEY and CDR2 SVGAGI. The CDR3 consists of 13 residues. V was trimmed by 7 bases and J by 8 bases, leaving 15 bases between them. The CDR3 spells CASNERPVEPQHF. The CDR3 region has the DNA TGTGCCAGCAATGAGAGGCCCGTCGAGCCCCAGCATTTT.

This chain links TRBV25-1 with TRBJ2-3; 8 nucleotides align to TRBD1. CDR3 length: 15 amino acids. Germline V gives CDR1 MGHDK, CDR2 SYGVNS. With 10 bases clipped from V and 6 bases from J, the junction kept 15 bases outside the gene matches. The CDR3 reads CAISPGQGSWDTQYF. Here the CDR3 DNA reads TGTGCCATCTCCCCCGGACAGGGTTCATGGGATACGCAGTATTTT.

This clonotype was counted a single time. This rearrangement joins TRBV6-1 to TRBJ2-7, with TRBD2 identical over 7 bases. CDR1 and CDR2 from the germline V gene are MNHNS and SASEGT. V lost 1 base and J lost 5; bases outside the gene matches: 8. The CDR3 totals 15 residues. CDR3 sequence: CASSEVRETRNEQYF. CDR3 bases: TGTGCCAGCAGTGAAGTGCGGGAGACTAGGAACGAGCAGTACTTC.

This rearrangement joins TRBV7-6 to TRBJ1-2; the D is unclear. Trimming took off 3 bases at V and 0 bases at J, with 14 bases between the two ends. CDR3 length: 16 amino acids. The germline CDR1 and CDR2 sequences are SGHVS and FNYEAQ. The CDR3, as DNA: TGTGCCAGCAGCTTCACGGCGGACGGACCTAACTATGGCTACACCTTC. This translates into CASSFTADGPNYGYTF.

This sequence joins TRBV4-1 and TRBJ2-7; perhaps TRBD2 as D (6 bases). V gave up 2 bases and J gave up 7 bases, with 9 bases separating them. Germline CDR1 is MGHRA and CDR2 is YSYEKL. The CDR3 is 12 residues long. CDR3 bases: TGCGCCAGCAGCCAACTAGGGACTGAGCAGTACTTC. It yields the protein CASSQLGTEQYF.

Concerning this clonotype itself: The junction departs from the called germline gene at one end, perhaps through a read error. The gene calls are TRBV28 and TRBJ2-7, with D possibly matching TRBD1 (5 bases). The CDR3 spans 14 residues. Germline V gene sequence: CDR1 MDHEN, CDR2 SYDVKM. The CDR3 DNA sequence: TGTGCCAGCAGTTTATACGACAGCTCCTACGGGCAGTACTTC. It encodes CASSLYDSSYGQYF.

This chain links TRBV19 with TRBJ2-2; D is unresolved. This CDR3 spans 13 amino acids. V was trimmed by 3 bases and J by 7 bases, leaving 9 bases between them. Germline CDR1 reads LNHDA; CDR2 reads SQIVND (reference sequence). CDR3 protein: CASSMVGFGELFF. The DNA of the CDR3 is TGTGCCAGTAGTATGGTGGGATTCGGGGAGCTGTTTTTT.

This rearrangement joins TRBV6-4 to TRBJ2-3; the match to TRBD1 covers 10 bases. Losses at the gene ends were 2 bases for V and 4 bases for J; bases not matched to a gene: 0. Germline CDR1 MRHNA, CDR2 SNTAGT. This CDR3 is built from 14 residues. CDR3 sequence: CASSDGQGADTQYF. The DNA of the CDR3 is TGTGCCAGCAGTGACGGACAGGGGGCAGATACGCAGTATTTT.

The CDR3: CASSFYGAGREPQTQYF. The CDR3 DNA is TGTGCCAGCAGCTTTTATGGGGCGGGACGGGAACCCCAAACGCAGTATTTT. The rearrangement links TRBV7-9 to TRBJ2-3, with a weak D call TRBD2 (6 bases). The CDR3 sequence is 17 residues long. V was shortened by 3 bases and J by 9 bases, with 25 bases between the two germline ends. Germline V CDR1 and CDR2: SEHNR, FQNEAQ (reference sequence).

The chain is built from TRBV19 and TRBJ1-1; D not resolved. This CDR3 region has 12 residues. Germline V gives CDR1 LNHDA, CDR2 SQIVND (reference sequence). V was clipped by 6 bases and J by 8 bases, with 13 bases between them. The DNA of the CDR3 is TGTGCCAGTAGGATACAAGGAACCGAAGCTTTCTTT. Translation: CASRIQGTEAFF.

V and J are TRBV25-1 and TRBJ2-7, with unresolved D. CDR1 MGHDK and CDR2 SYGVNS come from the germline V gene. The V end lost 0 bases, the J end lost 3 bases, and 3 bases lay between the germline ends. The CDR3 runs 12 residues. CDR3 DNA: TGTGCCAGCAGTGAATATAGCTACGAGCAGTACTTC. Translation: CASSEYSYEQYF.

The chain combines TRBV29-1 with TRBJ1-5; D call uncertain. The CDR3 spans 16 residues. Germline CDR1 is SQVTM and CDR2 is ANQGSEA. V lost 2 bases, J lost 4 bases, and 18 bases lay in between. DNA of the CDR3: TGCAGCGTTGAATATAGTTACCAGCTCGTTAATCAGCCCCAGCATTTT. Translating gives CSVEYSYQLVNQPQHF.

This clonotype was observed a single time. The V and J genes are TRBV20-1 and TRBJ1-2; D may be TRBD1 (6 bases). The CDR3 covers 13 residues. The germline gives CDR1 DFQATT, CDR2 SNEGSKA (reference sequence). The V and J ends lost 2 bases and 2 bases respectively, with 9 bases between them. CDR3 sequence reads: CSARWTENYGYTF. The CDR3 coding sequence is TGCAGTGCTAGATGGACAGAAAACTATGGCTACACCTTC.